These 29 T cell receptor beta chains originate from one sample sequenced in a study of identical twins. TCRdb ran MiXCR on the 5' RACE reads and lists one entry per CDR3 protein. The sample shows some 1,700,000 distinct CDR3 sequences, roughly 35% of them seen only once. The sample taken for sequencing was cord blood. These receptors all come from a newborn girl in good health.

The chain has TRBV20-1 and TRBJ2-5; no firm D call. The germline V gene has CDR1 DFQATT and CDR2 SNEGSKA (reference sequence). The CDR3 runs to 13 residues. V gave up 0 bases and J gave up 11 bases, with 16 bases separating them. In DNA form, the CDR3 reads TGCAGTGCTAGAGATCTTAGCTACAATGAGCAGTACTTC. Amino acids: CSARDLSYNEQYF.

This clonotype was detected many times. The chain has TRBV29-1 and TRBJ2-7, with TRBD2 matching 7 bases. CDR1 and CDR2 from the germline V gene are SQVTM and ANQGSEA. V dropped 5 bases and J dropped 3; count of bases not matched to a gene: 4. CDR3 length: 12 residues. CDR3 in amino acids: CSVIGGVYEQYF. The CDR3 DNA reads TGCAGCGTTATTGGGGGGGTCTACGAGCAGTACTTC.

This clonotype has ten or more counts. The chain is built from TRBV4-2 and TRBJ2-3; D is possibly TRBD2 (6 bases). Germline lookup yields CDR1 LGHNA and CDR2 YNFKEQ. Between the trimmed V and J ends, which lost 0 bases and 2 bases, there was a span of 15 bases. CDR3 length equals 17 residues. The CDR3 spells CASSQEMAGSFTDTQYF. The DNA of the CDR3 is TGTGCCAGCAGCCAAGAAATGGCGGGATCCTTCACAGATACGCAGTATTTT.

This clonotype was recorded many times. CDR3 nucleotides: TGTGCCATCATGCGCGGGAGCTCCTACAATGAGCAGTTCTTC. Protein: CAIMRGSSYNEQFF. The chain employs TRBV10-3 and TRBJ2-1; 7 bases fit TRBD2. V lost 7 bases to trimming and J lost 0 bases; unmatched junction nucleotides: 3. Germline CDR1 is ENHRY and CDR2 is SYGVKD. CDR3 length: 14 residues.

This clonotype turned up a few times. The chain uses TRBV7-9 and TRBJ2-4; D ambiguous. V lost 7 bases and J 0 bases, leaving 10 bases between the germline ends. Germline V gene sequence: CDR1 SEHNR, CDR2 FQNEAQ (reference sequence). The CDR3 spans 14 residues. The CDR3 spells CASTPALAKNIQYF. Written as DNA, the CDR3 is TGTGCCAGCACCCCGGCGCTAGCCAAAAACATTCAGTACTTC.

This clonotype was counted only a few times. The chain links TRBV20-1 to TRBJ1-5; 8 positions agree with TRBD1. The CDR3 covers 15 residues. Per the germline V gene, CDR1 is DFQATT and CDR2 is SNEGSKA (reference sequence). V shed 6 bases and J 1 base; nucleotides not matched to a gene: 8. DNA of the CDR3: TGCAGTGCCCATCGGACAGGGACGAGCAATCAGCCCCAGCATTTT. Protein: CSAHRTGTSNQPQHF.

This clonotype came up a few times. This sequence joins TRBV4-1 and TRBJ2-3, with D hard to call. Germline values: CDR1 MGHRA, CDR2 YSYEKL. V lost 0 bases to trimming and J lost 5 bases, with 9 bases between them. This CDR3 region has 14 residues. This chain's CDR3 is CASSQDRPGDTQYF. The DNA for the CDR3 is TGCGCCAGCAGCCAAGATAGGCCGGGAGATACGCAGTATTTT.

In its sample, this clonotype was seen a few times. The V gene is TRBV5-1, the J gene TRBJ2-7; a weak D match, TRBD1 (5 bases). The germline V and J ends were trimmed by 2 bases and 2 bases, with 14 bases remaining between them. Germline CDR1 is SGHRS and CDR2 is YFSETQ. This CDR3 region has 15 residues. CDR3 in amino acids: CASSFLQDLTYEQYF. The CDR3 coding sequence is TGCGCCAGCAGCTTCCTACAGGATCTCACCTACGAGCAGTACTTC. Full variable domain (rest looked up from reference TRBV5-1 and TRBJ2-7): KAGVTQTPRYLIKTRGQQVTLSCSPISGHRSVSWYQQTPGQGLQFLFEYFSETQRNKGNFPGRFSGRQFSNSRSEMNVSTLELGDSALYLCASSFLQDLTYEQYFGPGTRLTVT.

DNA for the CDR3: TGCAGTGCTAGAGACGGGACTAGGGGGGAGACAGATACGCAGTATTTT. Protein: CSARDGTRGETDTQYF. The chain is built from TRBV20-1 and TRBJ2-3; 8 bases match TRBD2. In germline, CDR1 is DFQATT, CDR2 SNEGSKA (reference sequence). The CDR3 runs to 16 residues. With 0 bases clipped from V and 3 bases from J, the junction kept 8 bases outside the gene matches.

This chain links TRBV19 with TRBJ2-4; unclear D gene. Trimming shortened V by 7 bases and J by 1 base, and 14 bases separated the two germline ends. Germline values: CDR1 LNHDA, CDR2 SQIVND (reference sequence). The CDR3 totals 15 residues. The CDR3, as DNA: TGTGCCAGTACGCCGTCTCCCTCCGCCAAAAACATTCAGTACTTC. This codes for CASTPSPSAKNIQYF.

The rearrangement links TRBV6-5 to TRBJ2-1; 7 nucleotides match TRBD2. This CDR3 is built from 15 residues. V shed 1 base, J shed 10 bases, and the junction held 10 bases outside the gene matches. Germline values: CDR1 MNHEY, CDR2 SVGAGI. CDR3: CASSYLGRAIGEQFF. CDR3 DNA: TGTGCCAGCAGTTACTTAGGGAGGGCCATCGGGGAGCAGTTCTTC.

This clonotype was detected ten times or more. The rearrangement links TRBV6-5 to TRBJ1-2; 8 positions agree with TRBD1. Looked up from germline, CDR1 is MNHEY and CDR2 is SVGAGI. This CDR3 is built from 14 residues. V lost 5 bases, J lost 1 base, and 3 bases stayed unmatched. The CDR3 coding sequence is TGTGCCAGCAGTGGACAGGGTTTTAACTATGGCTACACCTTC. Its translation: CASSGQGFNYGYTF.

This clonotype was recorded many times. V gene TRBV25-1 combines with J gene TRBJ1-2; 10 bases fit TRBD1. The CDR3 runs 15 residues. Germline V lookup: CDR1 MGHDK, CDR2 SYGVNS. V was clipped by 4 bases and J by 3 bases; unmatched bases: 5. Written as DNA, the CDR3 is TGTGCCAGCAGTGGACCCGGACAGGGGGACTATGGCTACACCTTC. Protein: CASSGPGQGDYGYTF.

This sequence joins TRBV11-1 and TRBJ1-1; TRBD1 matches 7 bases. The germline CDR1 and CDR2 sequences are SGHAT and FQDESV (reference sequence). The CDR3 sequence is 13 residues long. V dropped 6 bases and J dropped 7; count of bases not matched to a gene: 8. In nucleotides, the CDR3 is TGTGCCAGCAGTTTACCACAGGGGTATGAAGCTTTCTTT. Its translation: CASSLPQGYEAFF. Variable domain in full (rest from reference TRBV11-1 and TRBJ1-1): EAEVAQSPRYKITEKSQAVAFWCDPISGHATLYWYRQILGQGPELLVQFQDESVVDDSQLPKDRFSAERLKGVDSTLKIQPAELGDSAMYLCASSLPQGYEAFFGQGTRLTVV.

The table lists this clonotype with a few counts. The J gene is TRBJ2-1, the V gene TRBV10-3; 9 bases are a match to TRBD1. The CDR3 totals 12 residues. After removal of 11 bases from V and 6 bases from J, the junction contained 5 bases not matched to a gene. The germline V gene has CDR1 ENHRY and CDR2 SYGVKD. In nucleotides, the CDR3 is TGTGCCTTCCTGACAGGGGGCAATGAGCAGTTCTTC. Its translation: CAFLTGGNEQFF.

CDR3 nucleotide sequence: TGTGCCAGCAGTTCAACCCTAGCGGGAGGCGCCTTTAATGAGCAGTTCTTC. This sequence encodes CASSSTLAGGAFNEQFF. The chain joins TRBV6-2 or TRBV6-3 to TRBJ2-1; 11 positions match TRBD2. The CDR3 is 17 amino acids. The trim removed 4 bases at V and 7 bases at J, leaving 12 bases unmatched. Germline V CDR1 and CDR2: MNHEY, SVGEGT.

This clonotype was recorded a few times. This rearrangement joins TRBV6-5 to TRBJ2-1; 7 bases agree with TRBD2. The germline V gene encodes CDR1 MNHEY and CDR2 SVGAGI. V lost 8 bases to trimming and J lost 5 bases; unmatched junction nucleotides: 3. This CDR3 has 12 residues. CDR3 DNA sequence: TGTGCCAGCGTGGGAGGGGACAATGAGCAGTTCTTC. The encoded protein is CASVGGDNEQFF.

This clonotype has just a few counts. This rearrangement joins TRBV20-1 to TRBJ2-3; D is uncertain. Germline V gene lookup returns CDR1 DFQATT and CDR2 SNEGSKA (reference sequence). Trimming stripped 6 bases from V and 2 bases from J, with 15 bases between. The CDR3 is 14 amino acids. CDR3 protein: CSASGPLHTDTQYF. The CDR3 coding sequence is TGCAGTGCCTCGGGCCCCTTACACACAGATACGCAGTATTTT.

A few counts support this clonotype. The V gene is TRBV27, the J gene TRBJ2-3, with a weak D call TRBD1 (5 bases). The V gene lost 6 bases and the J gene lost 4 bases, with 11 bases spanning the gap. The CDR3 loop spans 13 amino acids. Per germline, CDR1 MNHEY and CDR2 SMNVEV (reference sequence). CDR3 nucleotide sequence: TGTGCCAGCAGAGACAGCCCCTCAGATACGCAGTATTTT. Amino acid sequence: CASRDSPSDTQYF.

The chain combines TRBV7-2 with TRBJ1-2; D might be TRBD1 (6 bases). The CDR3 covers 13 residues. The ends were cut back, 6 bases at V and 8 bases at J, with 16 bases in the middle. The germline CDR1 and CDR2 sequences are SGHTA and FQGNSA. Here the CDR3 DNA reads TGTGCCAGCAGTTCAGCAGGGGCGGTAGGCTACACCTTC. Its protein is CASSSAGAVGYTF.

The V call is TRBV13, the J call TRBJ1-6; D ambiguous. Germline-derived CDR1 and CDR2 are PRHDT and FYEKMQ (reference sequence). The CDR3 runs to 16 residues. Trimming pared 4 bases from V and 7 bases from J, leaving 17 bases between. The chain's CDR3 is CASSSLTQGPNSPLHF. The DNA of the CDR3 is TGTGCCAGCAGCTCATTGACCCAAGGCCCCAATTCACCCCTCCACTTT.

V and J are TRBV11-2 and TRBJ2-1; 7 nucleotides match TRBD2. CDR1 SGHAT and CDR2 FQNNGV come from the germline V gene. The CDR3 covers 15 residues. V was pared by 1 base and J by 7 bases, with 7 bases of the junction left unmatched. The CDR3 sequence is CASSLVWRETNEQFF. In nucleotides, the CDR3 is TGTGCCAGCAGCTTAGTCTGGCGGGAGACGAATGAGCAGTTCTTC.

The chain has TRBV7-8 and TRBJ2-3, with TRBD1 matching over 8 bases. The length of the CDR3 is 17 residues. Germline V gives CDR1 SGHVS, CDR2 FQNEAQ. V lost 0 bases to trimming and J lost 0 bases; unmatched junction nucleotides: 5. The chain's CDR3 is CASSLAAGGFSTDTQYF. In nucleotides, the CDR3 is TGTGCCAGCAGCTTAGCGGCAGGGGGCTTTAGCACAGATACGCAGTATTTT. The full variable domain, in which reference TRBV7-8 and TRBJ2-3 provide the parts outside the CDR3, is GAGVSQSPRYKVAKRGQDVALRCDPISGHVSLFWYQQALGQGPEFLTYFQNEAQLDKSGLPSDRFFAERPEGSVSTLKIQRTQQEDSAVYLCASSLAAGGFSTDTQYFGPGTRLTVL.

This chain connects TRBV6-2 or TRBV6-3 to TRBJ1-5, with D perhaps matching TRBD1 (6 bases). Germline assignment: CDR1 MNHEY and CDR2 SVGEGT. This CDR3 has 12 amino acids. V was shortened by 8 bases and J by 3 bases, with 8 bases between the two germline ends. The CDR3 DNA sequence: TGTGCCAGCCAGGGGCTCAATCAGCCCCAGCATTTT. Translation: CASQGLNQPQHF.

Of note for this clonotype: This may come from a read error, since a much larger clone is one base off. The chain recombines TRBV29-1 with TRBJ1-2; D ambiguous. Trimming cost V 4 bases and J 12 bases, with 15 bases left between them. Germline assignment: CDR1 SQVTM and CDR2 ANQGSEA. The CDR3 consists of 11 residues. The CDR3 region has the DNA TGCAGCGTTGTAGAGGAGTCATGGGACACCTTC. It is translated as CSVVEESWDTF. The full variable domain, in which reference TRBV29-1 and TRBJ1-2 provide the parts outside the CDR3, is SAVISQKPSRDICQRGTSLTIQCQVDSQVTMMFWYRQQPGQSLTLIATANQGSEATYESGFVIDKFPISRPNLTFSTLTVSNMSPEDSSIYLCSVVEESWDTFGSGTRLTVV.

In its sample, this clonotype was seen a few times. The V and J genes are TRBV28 and TRBJ1-5; 8 nucleotides line up with TRBD1. The CDR3 consists of 16 residues. Germline CDR1 reads MDHEN; CDR2 reads SYDVKM. The V segment lost 5 bases and the J segment 0 bases; nucleotides outside the gene matches: 6. The CDR3 here is CASSLRTGYSNQPQHF. The CDR3 nucleotides read TGTGCCAGCAGTCTTCGGACAGGGTATAGCAATCAGCCCCAGCATTTT.

This clonotype was found many times. This chain joins TRBV5-1 and TRBJ2-1; D is perhaps TRBD1 (5 bases). The germline V gene encodes CDR1 SGHRS and CDR2 YFSETQ. Trimming removed 3 bases from V and 9 bases from J, with 16 bases in between. This CDR3 comprises 14 residues. The CDR3 region is CASSSAPGRGEQFF. The CDR3 DNA follows: TGCGCCAGCAGCTCCGCACCCGGAAGGGGTGAGCAGTTCTTC.

The chain recombines TRBV10-3 with TRBJ2-3, with a possible D match to TRBD2 (5 bases). This CDR3 is 15 amino acids long. Trimming cost V 3 bases and J 2 bases, with 12 bases left between them. The germline gives CDR1 ENHRY, CDR2 SYGVKD. CDR3 DNA: TGTGCCATCAGTGAACAAACGGGATTCACAGATACGCAGTATTTT. This gives the protein CAISEQTGFTDTQYF.

This clonotype showed up many times. CDR3 in DNA: TGCAGCGCCCTACAGGGAACCTACAATGAGCAGTTCTTC. Translation gives CSALQGTYNEQFF. This chain links TRBV29-1 with TRBJ2-1, with D possibly being TRBD1 (6 bases). Germline CDR1 is SQVTM and CDR2 is ANQGSEA. V lost 7 bases to trimming and J lost 2 bases, with 12 bases between them. This CDR3 is 13 amino acids long.